This T cell receptor beta chain was sequenced for a study of CXCR3-negative and CXCR3-positive naive CD8 T cells. Germline CDR1 reads SQVTM; CDR2 reads ANQGSEA. The CDR3 loop spans 11 amino acids. The study made its TRB cDNA libraries by 5' RACE, adding UMI labels. Each CDR3 protein gets one entry in TCRdb, which reprocessed the 5' RACE reads and gives no DNA. This sample's table has some 130,000 distinct CDR3 sequences. Study-level results: Comparably high diversity marked both naive subsets, whereas memory CD8+ cells had much lower diversity. TCR interaction strength was inferred from TRB CDR3 physicochemistry, as CD5 matched across naive subsets.

Comments on this clonotype: Its antigen is as yet unknown.

The rearrangement joins TRBV29-1 to TRBJ2-5. Sequenced material: naive CXCR3- CD8+ T cells from blood. Subset: CD45RO-CCR7+CD27+CD95- naive CD8+ T cells lacking CXCR3 (TNR3-). This receptor was taken from a human donor in good health. Some clones in this sample may be carry-over from other donors' samples. CDR3 residues: CSVPSQETQYF.